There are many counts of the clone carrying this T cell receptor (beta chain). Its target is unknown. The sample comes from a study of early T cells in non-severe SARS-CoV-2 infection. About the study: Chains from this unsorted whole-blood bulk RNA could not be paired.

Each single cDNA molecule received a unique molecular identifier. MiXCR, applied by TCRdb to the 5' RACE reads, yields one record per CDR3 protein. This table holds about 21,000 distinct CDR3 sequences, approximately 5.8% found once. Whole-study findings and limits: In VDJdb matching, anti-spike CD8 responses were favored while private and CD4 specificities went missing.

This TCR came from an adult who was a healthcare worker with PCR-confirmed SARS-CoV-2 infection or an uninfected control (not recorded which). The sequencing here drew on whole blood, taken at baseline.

The CDR3 is CASTEPGTGLNTEAFF. The CDR3 DNA sequence: TGCGCCAGTACAGAACCCGGGACAGGCTTGAACACTGAAGCTTTCTTT. The gene calls are TRBV10-2 and TRBJ1-1; 8 bases line up with TRBD1. This CDR3 spans 16 amino acids. J was trimmed by 0 bases and V by 9 bases; bases with no gene match: 12. Germline-derived CDR1 and CDR2 are WSHSY and SAAADI.